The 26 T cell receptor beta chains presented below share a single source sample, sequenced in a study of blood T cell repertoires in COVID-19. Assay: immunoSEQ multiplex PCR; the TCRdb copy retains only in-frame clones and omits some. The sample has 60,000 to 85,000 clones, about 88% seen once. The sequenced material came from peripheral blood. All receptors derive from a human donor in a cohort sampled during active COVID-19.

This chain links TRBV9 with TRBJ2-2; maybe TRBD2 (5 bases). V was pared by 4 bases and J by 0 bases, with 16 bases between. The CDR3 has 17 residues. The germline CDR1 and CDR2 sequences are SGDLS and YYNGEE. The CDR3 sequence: CASSSTSRGTNTGELFF. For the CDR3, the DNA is TGTGCCAGCAGCTCCACCAGTCGGGGAACGAACACCGGGGAGCTGTTTTTT.

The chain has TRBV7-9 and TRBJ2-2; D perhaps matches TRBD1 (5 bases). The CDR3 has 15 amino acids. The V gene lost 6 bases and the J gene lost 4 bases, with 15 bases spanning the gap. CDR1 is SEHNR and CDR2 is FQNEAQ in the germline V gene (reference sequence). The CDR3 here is CASRNKDTITGELFF. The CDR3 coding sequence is TGTGCCAGCAGGAACAAGGACACGATCACCGGGGAGCTGTTTTTT.

The CDR3 region has the DNA TGTGCCAGCAGTCAACACAGGACAGGGGACCTATATAGCAATCAGCCCCAGCATTTT. It encodes CASSQHRTGDLYSNQPQHF. V usage is TRBV7-9 and J usage is TRBJ1-5; 9 bases are shared with TRBD1. The germline gives CDR1 SEHNR, CDR2 FQNEAQ (reference sequence). V lost 6 bases and J lost 0; bases outside the gene matches: 15. The CDR3 length is 19 residues.

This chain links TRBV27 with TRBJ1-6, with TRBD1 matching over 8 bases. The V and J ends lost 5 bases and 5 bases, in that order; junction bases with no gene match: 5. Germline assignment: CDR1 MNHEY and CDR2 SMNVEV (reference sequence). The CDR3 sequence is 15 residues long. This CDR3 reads CASSAGQGNNSPLHF. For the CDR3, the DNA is TGTGCCAGCAGTGCAGGACAGGGCAATAATTCACCCCTCCACTTT.

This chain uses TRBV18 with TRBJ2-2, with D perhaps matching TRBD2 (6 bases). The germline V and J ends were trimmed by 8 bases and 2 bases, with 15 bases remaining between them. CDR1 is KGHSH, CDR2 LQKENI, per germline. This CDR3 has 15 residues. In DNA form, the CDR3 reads TGTGCCAGCCCTAAGTCCACTAGCAACACCGGGGAGCTGTTTTTT. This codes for CASPKSTSNTGELFF.

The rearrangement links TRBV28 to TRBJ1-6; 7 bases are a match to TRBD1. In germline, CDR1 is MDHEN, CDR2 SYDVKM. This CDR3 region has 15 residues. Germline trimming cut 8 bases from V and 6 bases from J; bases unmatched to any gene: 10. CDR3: CASRGTASLNSPLHF. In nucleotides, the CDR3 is TGTGCCAGCCGGGGGACAGCTTCTCTTAATTCACCCCTCCACTTT.

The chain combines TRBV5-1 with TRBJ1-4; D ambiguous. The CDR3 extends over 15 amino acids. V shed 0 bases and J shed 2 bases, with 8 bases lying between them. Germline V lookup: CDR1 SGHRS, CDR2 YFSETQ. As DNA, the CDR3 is TGCGCCAGCAGCTTGGTATCACAGACTAATGAAAAACTGTTTTTT. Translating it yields CASSLVSQTNEKLFF.

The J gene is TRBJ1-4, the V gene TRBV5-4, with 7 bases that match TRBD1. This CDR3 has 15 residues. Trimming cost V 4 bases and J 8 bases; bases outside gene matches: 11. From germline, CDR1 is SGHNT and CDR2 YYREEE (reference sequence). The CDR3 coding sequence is TGTGCCAGCAGCGTAGACAGGGTTCGGAGCGAAAAACTGTTTTTT. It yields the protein CASSVDRVRSEKLFF.

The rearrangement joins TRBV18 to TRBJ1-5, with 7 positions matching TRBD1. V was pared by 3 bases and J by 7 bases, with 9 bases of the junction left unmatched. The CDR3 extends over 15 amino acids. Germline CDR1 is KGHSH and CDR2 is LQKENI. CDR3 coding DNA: TGTGCCAGCTCACCCTCGACAGGGCAGGGGCAGCCCCAGCATTTT. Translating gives CASSPSTGQGQPQHF.

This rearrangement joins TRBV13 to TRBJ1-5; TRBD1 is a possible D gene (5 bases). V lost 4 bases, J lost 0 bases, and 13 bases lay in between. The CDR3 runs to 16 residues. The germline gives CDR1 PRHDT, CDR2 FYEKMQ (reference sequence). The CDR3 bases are TGTGCCAGCAGCTCCAGAAAGCAGGGTAGCAATCAGCCCCAGCATTTT. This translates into CASSSRKQGSNQPQHF.

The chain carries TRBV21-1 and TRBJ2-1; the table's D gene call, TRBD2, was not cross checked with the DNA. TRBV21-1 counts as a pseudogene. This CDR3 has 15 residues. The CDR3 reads CASSKDRAGSNEQFF. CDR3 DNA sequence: TGTGCCAGCAGCAAAGATCGGGCGGGGAGCAATGAGCAGTTCTTC.

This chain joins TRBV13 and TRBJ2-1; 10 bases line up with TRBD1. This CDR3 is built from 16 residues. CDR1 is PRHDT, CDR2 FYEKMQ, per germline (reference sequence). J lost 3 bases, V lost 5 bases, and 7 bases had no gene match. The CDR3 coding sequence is TGTGCCAGCAGCCCGCGGGACAGGGGACTCTACAATGAGCAGTTCTTC. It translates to CASSPRDRGLYNEQFF. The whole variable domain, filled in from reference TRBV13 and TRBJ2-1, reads AAGVIQSPRHLIKEKRETATLKCYPIPRHDTVYWYQQGPGQDPQFLISFYEKMQSDKGSIPDRFSAQQFSDYHSELNMSSLELGDSALYFCASSPRDRGLYNEQFFGPGTRLTVL.

The CDR3 sequence is CASSPAGHALNTEAFF. CDR3 sequence (DNA): TGTGCCAGCAGCCCGGCCGGACACGCCCTGAACACTGAAGCTTTCTTT. The rearrangement uses TRBV7-9 and TRBJ1-1, with D tentatively TRBD1 (5 bases). Trimming pared 5 bases from V and 0 bases from J, leaving 16 bases between. Germline CDR1 is SEHNR and CDR2 is FQNEAQ (reference sequence). This CDR3 comprises 16 residues.

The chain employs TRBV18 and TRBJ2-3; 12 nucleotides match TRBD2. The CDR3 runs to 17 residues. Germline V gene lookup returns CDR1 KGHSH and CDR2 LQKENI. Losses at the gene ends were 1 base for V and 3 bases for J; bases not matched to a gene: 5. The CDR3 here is CASSPQTSGRRTDTQYF. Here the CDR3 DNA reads TGTGCCAGCTCACCACAGACTAGCGGGAGAAGGACAGATACGCAGTATTTT.

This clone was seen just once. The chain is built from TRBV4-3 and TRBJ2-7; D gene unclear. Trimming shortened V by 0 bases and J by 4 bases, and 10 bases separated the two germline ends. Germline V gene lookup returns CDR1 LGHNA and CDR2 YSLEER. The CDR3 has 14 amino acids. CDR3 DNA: TGCGCCAGCAGCCAAGATGGGCAGCTTTACGAGCAGTACTTC. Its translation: CASSQDGQLYEQYF.

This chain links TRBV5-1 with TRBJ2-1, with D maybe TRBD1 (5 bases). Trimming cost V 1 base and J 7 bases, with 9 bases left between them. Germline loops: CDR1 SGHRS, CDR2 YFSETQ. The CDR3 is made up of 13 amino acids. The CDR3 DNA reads TGCGCCAGCAGCTTGACAGGATTAAATGAGCAGTTCTTC. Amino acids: CASSLTGLNEQFF.

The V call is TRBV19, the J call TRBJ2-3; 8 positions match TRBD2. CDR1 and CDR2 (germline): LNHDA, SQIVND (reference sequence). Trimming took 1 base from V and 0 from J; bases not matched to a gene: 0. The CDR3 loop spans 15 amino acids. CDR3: CASSIVAGSTDTQYF. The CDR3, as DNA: TGTGCCAGTAGTATAGTAGCGGGAAGCACAGATACGCAGTATTTT.

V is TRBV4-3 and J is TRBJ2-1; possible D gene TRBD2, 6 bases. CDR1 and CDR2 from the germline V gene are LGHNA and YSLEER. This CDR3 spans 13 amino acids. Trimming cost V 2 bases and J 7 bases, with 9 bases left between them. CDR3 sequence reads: CASSQKSGNEQFF. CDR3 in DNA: TGCGCCAGCAGCCAAAAAAGCGGGAATGAGCAGTTCTTC.

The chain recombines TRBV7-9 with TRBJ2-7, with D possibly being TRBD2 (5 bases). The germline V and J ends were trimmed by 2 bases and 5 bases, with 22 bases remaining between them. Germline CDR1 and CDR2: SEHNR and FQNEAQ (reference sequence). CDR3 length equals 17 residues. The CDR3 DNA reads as TGTGCCAGCAGCTTACGCCGGGGTTTTTCCCCCTCTGACGAGCAGTACTTC. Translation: CASSLRRGFSPSDEQYF.

In nucleotides, the CDR3 is TGTGCCAGCAGCGTAGGAAGGACTCTCTATAGCACAGATACGCAGTATTTT. Its protein product is CASSVGRTLYSTDTQYF. The chain combines TRBV9 with TRBJ2-3, with a tentative D call TRBD2 (5 bases). The CDR3 covers 17 residues. CDR1 SGDLS and CDR2 YYNGEE come from the germline V gene. The V end lost 0 bases, the J end lost 0 bases, and 14 bases lay between the germline ends. The full variable domain, with the rest looked up from reference TRBV9 and TRBJ2-3, is DSGVTQTPKHLITATGQRVTLRCSPRSGDLSVYWYQQSLDQGLQFLIQYYNGEERAKGNILERFSAQQFPDLHSELNLSSLELGDSALYFCASSVGRTLYSTDTQYFGPGTRLTVL.

In DNA form, the CDR3 reads TGTGCCACCGGGGGGGGGTCTCAAGAGACCCAGTACTTC. This codes for CATGGGSQETQYF. The V call is TRBV10-3, the J call TRBJ2-5, with 8 nucleotides matching TRBD2. V lost 10 bases, J lost 2 bases, and 6 bases stayed unmatched. CDR3 length: 13 amino acids. In germline, CDR1 is ENHRY, CDR2 SYGVKD.

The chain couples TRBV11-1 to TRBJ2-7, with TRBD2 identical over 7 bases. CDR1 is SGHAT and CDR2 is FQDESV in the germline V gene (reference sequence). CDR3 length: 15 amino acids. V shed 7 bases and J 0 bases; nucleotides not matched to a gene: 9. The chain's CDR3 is CASTNRGSGSYEQYF. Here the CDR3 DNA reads TGTGCCAGCACAAACCGCGGGAGCGGCTCCTACGAGCAGTACTTC.

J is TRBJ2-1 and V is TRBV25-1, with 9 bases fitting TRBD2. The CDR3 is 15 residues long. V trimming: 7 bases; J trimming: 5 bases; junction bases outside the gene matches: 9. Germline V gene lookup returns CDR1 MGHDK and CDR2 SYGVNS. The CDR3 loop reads CASTELASGDNEQFF. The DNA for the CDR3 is TGTGCCAGCACAGAACTGGCTAGCGGGGACAATGAGCAGTTCTTC.

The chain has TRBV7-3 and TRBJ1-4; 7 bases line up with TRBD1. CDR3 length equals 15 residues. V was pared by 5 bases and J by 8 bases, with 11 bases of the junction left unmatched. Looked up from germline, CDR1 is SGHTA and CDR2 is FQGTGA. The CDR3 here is CASSQSGRRGEKLFF. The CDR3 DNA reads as TGTGCCAGCAGCCAATCCGGCCGCAGGGGGGAAAAACTGTTTTTT.

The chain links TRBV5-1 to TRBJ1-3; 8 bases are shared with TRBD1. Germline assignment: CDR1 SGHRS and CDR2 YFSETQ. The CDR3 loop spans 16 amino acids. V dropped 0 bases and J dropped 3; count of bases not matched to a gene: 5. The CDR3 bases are TGCGCCAGCAGCTTGGCTGGACAGGGTTTTGGAAACACCATATATTTT. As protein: CASSLAGQGFGNTIYF.

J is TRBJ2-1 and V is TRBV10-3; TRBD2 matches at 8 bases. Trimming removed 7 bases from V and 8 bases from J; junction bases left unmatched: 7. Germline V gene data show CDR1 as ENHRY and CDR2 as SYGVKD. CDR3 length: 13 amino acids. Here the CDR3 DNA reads TGTGCCATCAACAGCGGGGGCAGGTATGAGCAGTTCTTC. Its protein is CAINSGGRYEQFF.